The clone carrying this T cell receptor (delta chain) ranks as medium-sized. In the same sample, other DNA sequences code for this CDR3. TCRdb fed the RT-PCR reads into CATT to redo clone calling. The repertoire has approximately 7,000 delta-chain clones, 20% to 25% of them found once; the top ten carry 18%. The data belong to a study of gamma-delta T cells after stem cell transplantation. Germline CDR1 is TSWWSYY and CDR2 is QGS. The CDR3 is 21 amino acids. V was trimmed by 0 bases and J by 0 bases, leaving 26 bases between them. The chain recombines TRDV1 with TRDJ1; no clear D. The specimen was gamma-delta T cells. The clonotype comes from a human donor. It is not recorded whose cells these are; they may come from a transplant donor. CDR3 region: CALGELGKSRTGLQYTDKLIF. DNA of the CDR3: TGTGCTCTTGGGGAACTAGGAAAAAGTCGTACCGGACTACAGTACACCGATAAACTCATCTTT.